This TCR beta chain came from a study of blood T cell repertoires in COVID-19. Study overall: Samples came from the United States, Italy and Spain, spanning acute and convalescent COVID-19. T cells, B-cell-depleted T cells, or PBMCs supplied cDNA or gDNA.

The junction had 15 bases not matched to a gene; V was cut back by 0 bases and J by 12 bases. The CDR3 contains 18 residues. CDR1 and CDR2 (germline): SGHAT, FQNNGV. Method: immunoSEQ multiplex PCR; TCRdb's copy keeps in-frame clones and lacks some. Altogether 120,000 to 150,000 clones are present, 85% to 90% being singletons, with the ten largest covering approximately 1.3%. Those enrolled, adults aged roughly 18 to 89 years, came from about two dozen US areas. Cohorts were based on clinical histories the participants reported. The gene calls are TRBV11-2 and TRBJ2-7; 15 nucleotides agree with TRBD2. The receptor's source is a woman aged 30 to 39 with acute COVID-19. Sequencing used PBMCs or T cells enriched from blood (not recorded which). The chain's CDR3 is CASSLDSGLAGGPSTGYF. The CDR3 DNA reads as TGTGCCAGCAGCTTAGATAGTGGACTAGCGGGAGGGCCTTCTACGGGGTACTTC.